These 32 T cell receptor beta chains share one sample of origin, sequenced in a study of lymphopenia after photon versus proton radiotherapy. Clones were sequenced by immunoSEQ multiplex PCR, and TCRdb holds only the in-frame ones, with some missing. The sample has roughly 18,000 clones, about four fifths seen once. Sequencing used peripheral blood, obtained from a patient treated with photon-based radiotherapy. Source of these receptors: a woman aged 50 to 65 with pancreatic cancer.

In nucleotides, the CDR3 is TGTGCCAGCAGCTACAGCGGTGGAGGGGGTCCCCAGCATTTT. Translated, it gives CASSYSGGGGPQHF. The gene calls are TRBV5-6 and TRBJ1-5; the D gene is possibly TRBD1 (6 bases). The CDR3 runs to 14 residues. V was shortened by 3 bases and J by 10 bases, with 17 bases between the two germline ends. The V gene's germline CDR1 is SGHDT and CDR2 YYEEEE.

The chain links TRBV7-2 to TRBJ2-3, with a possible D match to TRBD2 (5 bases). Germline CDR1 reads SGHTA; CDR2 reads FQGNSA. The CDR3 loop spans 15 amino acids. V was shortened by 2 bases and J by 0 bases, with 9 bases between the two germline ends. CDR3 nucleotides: TGTGCCAGCAGCTTAAGGGCTAGCAGCACAGATACGCAGTATTTT. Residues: CASSLRASSTDTQYF.

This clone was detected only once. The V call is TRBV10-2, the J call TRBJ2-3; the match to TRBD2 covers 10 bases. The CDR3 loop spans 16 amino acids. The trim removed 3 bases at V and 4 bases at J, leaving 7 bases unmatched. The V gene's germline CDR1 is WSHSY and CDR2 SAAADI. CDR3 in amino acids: CASSDGAGGLADTQYF. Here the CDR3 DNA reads TGCGCCAGCAGTGACGGAGCGGGAGGGTTAGCAGATACGCAGTATTTT.

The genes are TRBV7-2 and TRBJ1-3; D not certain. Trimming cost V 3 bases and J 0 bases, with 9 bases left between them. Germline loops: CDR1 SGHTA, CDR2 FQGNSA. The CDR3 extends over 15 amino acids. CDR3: CASSFSRASGNTIYF. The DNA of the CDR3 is TGTGCCAGCAGCTTCTCAAGAGCCTCTGGAAACACCATATATTTT.

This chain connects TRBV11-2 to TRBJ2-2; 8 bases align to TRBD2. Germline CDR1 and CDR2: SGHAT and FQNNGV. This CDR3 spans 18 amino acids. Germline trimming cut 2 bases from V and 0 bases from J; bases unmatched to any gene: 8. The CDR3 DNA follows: TGTGCCAGCAGCTTAAGTAGCACGGGACTAGCGAACACCGGGGAGCTGTTTTTT. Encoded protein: CASSLSSTGLANTGELFF.

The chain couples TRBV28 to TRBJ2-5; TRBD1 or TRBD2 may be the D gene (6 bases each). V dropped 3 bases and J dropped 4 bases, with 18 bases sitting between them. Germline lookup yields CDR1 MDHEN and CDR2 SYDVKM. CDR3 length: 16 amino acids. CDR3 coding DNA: TGTGCCAGCAGTTTGGATCTAGGCGGGACAACAGAGACCCAGTACTTC. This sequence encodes CASSLDLGGTTETQYF.

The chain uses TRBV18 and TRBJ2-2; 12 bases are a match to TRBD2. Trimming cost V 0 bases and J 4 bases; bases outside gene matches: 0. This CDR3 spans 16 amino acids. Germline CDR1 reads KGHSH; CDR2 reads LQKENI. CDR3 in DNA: TGTGCCAGCTCACCACCGGGACTAGCGGGCACCGGGGAGCTGTTTTTT. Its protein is CASSPPGLAGTGELFF.

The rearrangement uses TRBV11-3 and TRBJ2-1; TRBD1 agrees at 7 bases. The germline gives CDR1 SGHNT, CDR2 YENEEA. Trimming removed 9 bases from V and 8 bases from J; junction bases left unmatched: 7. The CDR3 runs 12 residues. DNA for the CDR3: TGTGCCAGTTCGGCAGGGGGTTATGAGCAGTTCTTC. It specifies CASSAGGYEQFF.

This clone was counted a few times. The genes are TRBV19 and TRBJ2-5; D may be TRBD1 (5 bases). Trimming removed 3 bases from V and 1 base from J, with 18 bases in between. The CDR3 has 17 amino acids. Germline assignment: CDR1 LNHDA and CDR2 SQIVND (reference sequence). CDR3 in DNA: TGTGCCAGTAGTATCCGTCAACGAAGTACAGGCCAAGAGACCCAGTACTTC. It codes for CASSIRQRSTGQETQYF. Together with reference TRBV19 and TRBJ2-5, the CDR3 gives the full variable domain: DGGITQSPKYLFRKEGQNVTLSCEQNLNHDAMYWYRQDPGQGLRLIYYSQIVNDFQKGDIAEGYSVSREKKESFPLTVTSAQKNPTAFYLCASSIRQRSTGQETQYFGPGTRLLVL.

The CDR3 nucleotides are TGCGCCAGCAGCTTGGCCGCAGGATACCAAGAGACCCAGTACTTC. As protein: CASSLAAGYQETQYF. The V and J genes are TRBV5-1 and TRBJ2-5, with D unresolved. V was shortened by 0 bases and J by 0 bases, with 9 bases between the two germline ends. This CDR3 spans 15 amino acids. Germline V gene data show CDR1 as SGHRS and CDR2 as YFSETQ.

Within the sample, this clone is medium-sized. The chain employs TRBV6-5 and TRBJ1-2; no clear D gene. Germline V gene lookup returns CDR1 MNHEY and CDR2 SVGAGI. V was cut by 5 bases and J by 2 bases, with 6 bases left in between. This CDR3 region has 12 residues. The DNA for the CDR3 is TGTGCCAGCAGTCTTGACAACTATGGCTACACCTTC. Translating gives CASSLDNYGYTF.

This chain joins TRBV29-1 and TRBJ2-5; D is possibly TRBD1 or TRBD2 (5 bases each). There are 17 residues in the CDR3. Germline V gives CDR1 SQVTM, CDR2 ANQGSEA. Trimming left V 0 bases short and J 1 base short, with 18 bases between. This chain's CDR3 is CSVEDLEVWDLQETQYF. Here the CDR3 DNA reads TGCAGCGTTGAAGATCTTGAAGTTTGGGACCTCCAAGAGACCCAGTACTTC. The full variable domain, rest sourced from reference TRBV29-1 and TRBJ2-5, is SAVISQKPSRDICQRGTSLTIQCQVDSQVTMMFWYRQQPGQSLTLIATANQGSEATYESGFVIDKFPISRPNLTFSTLTVSNMSPEDSSIYLCSVEDLEVWDLQETQYFGPGTRLLVL.

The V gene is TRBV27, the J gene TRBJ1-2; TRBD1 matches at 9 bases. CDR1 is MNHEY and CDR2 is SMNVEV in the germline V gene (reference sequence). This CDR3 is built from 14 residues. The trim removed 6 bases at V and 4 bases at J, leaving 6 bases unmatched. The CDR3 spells CASRDTGGAYGYTF. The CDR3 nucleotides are TGTGCCAGCAGGGACACAGGGGGCGCCTATGGCTACACCTTC.

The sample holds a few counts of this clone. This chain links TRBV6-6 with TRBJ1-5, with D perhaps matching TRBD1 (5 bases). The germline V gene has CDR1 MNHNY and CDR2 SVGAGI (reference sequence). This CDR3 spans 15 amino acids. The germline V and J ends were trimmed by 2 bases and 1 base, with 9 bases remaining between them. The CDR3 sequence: CASSYRGASNQPQHF. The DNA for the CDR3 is TGTGCCAGCAGTTACAGGGGCGCAAGCAATCAGCCCCAGCATTTT.

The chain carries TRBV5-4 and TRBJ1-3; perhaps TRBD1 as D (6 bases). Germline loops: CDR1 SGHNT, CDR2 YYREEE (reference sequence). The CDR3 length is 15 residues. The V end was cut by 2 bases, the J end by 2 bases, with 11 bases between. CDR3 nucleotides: TGTGCCAGCAGCTTACAGGGATCTGCTGGAAACACCATATATTTT. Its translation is CASSLQGSAGNTIYF. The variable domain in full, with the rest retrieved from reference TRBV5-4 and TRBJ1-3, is ETGVTQSPTHLIKTRGQQVTLRCSSQSGHNTVSWYQQALGQGPQFIFQYYREEENGRGNFPPRFSGLQFPNYSSELNVNALELDDSALYLCASSLQGSAGNTIYFGEGSWLTVV.

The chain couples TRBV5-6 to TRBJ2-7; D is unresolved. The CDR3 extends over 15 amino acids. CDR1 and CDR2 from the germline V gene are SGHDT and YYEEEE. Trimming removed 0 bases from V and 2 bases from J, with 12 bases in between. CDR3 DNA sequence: TGTGCCAGCAGCTTGGCGCTAGGGTCCACCTACGAGCAGTACTTC. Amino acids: CASSLALGSTYEQYF.

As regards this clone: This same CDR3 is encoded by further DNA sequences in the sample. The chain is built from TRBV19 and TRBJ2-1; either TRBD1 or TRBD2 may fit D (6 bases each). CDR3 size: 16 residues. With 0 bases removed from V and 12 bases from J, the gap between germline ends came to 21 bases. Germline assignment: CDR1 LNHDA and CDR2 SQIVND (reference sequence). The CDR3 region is CASSIDLGAEGKGQFF. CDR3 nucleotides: TGTGCCAGTAGTATAGATCTGGGGGCGGAGGGGAAGGGGCAGTTCTTC.

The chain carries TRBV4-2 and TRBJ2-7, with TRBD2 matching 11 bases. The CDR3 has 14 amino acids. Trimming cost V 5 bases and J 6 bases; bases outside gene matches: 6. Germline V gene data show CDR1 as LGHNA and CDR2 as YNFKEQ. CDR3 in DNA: TGTGCCAGCAGCAAGGGACTAGCGGCGGCCGAGCAGTACTTC. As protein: CASSKGLAAAEQYF.

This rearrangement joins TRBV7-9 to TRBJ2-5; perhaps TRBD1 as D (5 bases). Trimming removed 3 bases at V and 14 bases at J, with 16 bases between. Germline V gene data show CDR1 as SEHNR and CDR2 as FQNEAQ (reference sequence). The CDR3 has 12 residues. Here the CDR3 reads CASSFYLQGVYF. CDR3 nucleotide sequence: TGTGCCAGCAGCTTCTATTTGCAGGGTGTCTACTTC.

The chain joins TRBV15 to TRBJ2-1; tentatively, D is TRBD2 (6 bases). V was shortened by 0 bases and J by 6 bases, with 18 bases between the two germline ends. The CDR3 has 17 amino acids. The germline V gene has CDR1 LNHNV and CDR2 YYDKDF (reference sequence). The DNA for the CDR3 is TGTGCCACCAGCAGAGATAGATCTCGGCGGGAAGGCAATGAGCAGTTCTTC. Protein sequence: CATSRDRSRREGNEQFF.

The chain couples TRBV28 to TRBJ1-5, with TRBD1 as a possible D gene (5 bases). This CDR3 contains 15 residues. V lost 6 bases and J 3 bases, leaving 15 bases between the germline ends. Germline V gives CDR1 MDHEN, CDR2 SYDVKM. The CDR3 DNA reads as TGTGCCAGCAGCCGAGACAGAGTGTTCAATCAGCCCCAGCATTTT. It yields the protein CASSRDRVFNQPQHF.

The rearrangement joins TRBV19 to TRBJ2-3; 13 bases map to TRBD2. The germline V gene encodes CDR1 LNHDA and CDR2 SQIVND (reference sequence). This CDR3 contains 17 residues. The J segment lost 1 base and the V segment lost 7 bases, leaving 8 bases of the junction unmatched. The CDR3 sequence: CASKERTSGRGTDTQYF. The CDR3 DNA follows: TGTGCCAGTAAGGAGAGGACTAGCGGGAGAGGCACAGATACGCAGTATTTT. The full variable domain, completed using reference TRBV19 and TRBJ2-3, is DGGITQSPKYLFRKEGQNVTLSCEQNLNHDAMYWYRQDPGQGLRLIYYSQIVNDFQKGDIAEGYSVSREKKESFPLTVTSAQKNPTAFYLCASKERTSGRGTDTQYFGPGTRLTVL.

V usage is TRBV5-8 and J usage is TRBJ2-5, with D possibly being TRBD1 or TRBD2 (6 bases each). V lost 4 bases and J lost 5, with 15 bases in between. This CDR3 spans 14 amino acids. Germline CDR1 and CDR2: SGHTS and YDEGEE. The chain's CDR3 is CASSPLGGPETQYF. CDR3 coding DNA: TGTGCCAGCAGCCCCTTGGGGGGCCCGGAGACCCAGTACTTC.

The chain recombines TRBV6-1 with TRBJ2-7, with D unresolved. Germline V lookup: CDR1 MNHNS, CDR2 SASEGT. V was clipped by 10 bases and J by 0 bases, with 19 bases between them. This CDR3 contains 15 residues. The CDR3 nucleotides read TGTGCCACGTTACGGAGAAGCCCCAACTCCTACGAGCAGTACTTC. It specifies CATLRRSPNSYEQYF.

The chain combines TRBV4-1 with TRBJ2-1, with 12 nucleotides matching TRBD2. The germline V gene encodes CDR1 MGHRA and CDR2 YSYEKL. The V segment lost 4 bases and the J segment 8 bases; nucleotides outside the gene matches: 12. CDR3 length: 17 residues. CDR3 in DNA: TGCGCCAGCAGCCCTGGGGTTCTAGGACTAGCGGGACATGAGCAGTTCTTC. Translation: CASSPGVLGLAGHEQFF.

Written as DNA, the CDR3 is TGTGCCAGCAGCCCCCAGCAGGCAGGCTCCTACAATGAGCAGTTCTTC. As protein: CASSPQQAGSYNEQFF. The rearrangement joins TRBV14 to TRBJ2-1; D uncertain. The CDR3 runs 16 residues. V was shortened by 4 bases and J by 0 bases, with 13 bases between the two germline ends. Germline V gives CDR1 SGHDN, CDR2 FVKESK. Looking up the rest from reference TRBV14 and TRBJ2-1 gives the full variable domain: EAGVTQFPSHSVIEKGQTVTLRCDPISGHDNLYWYRRVMGKEIKFLLHFVKESKQDESGMPNNRFLAERTGGTYSTLKVQPAELEDSGVYFCASSPQQAGSYNEQFFGPGTRLTVL.

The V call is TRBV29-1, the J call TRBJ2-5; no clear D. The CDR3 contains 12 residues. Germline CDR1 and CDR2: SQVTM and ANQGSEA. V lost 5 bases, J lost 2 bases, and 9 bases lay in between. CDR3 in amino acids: CSVRSGQETQYF. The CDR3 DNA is TGCAGCGTTCGGTCAGGACAAGAGACCCAGTACTTC.

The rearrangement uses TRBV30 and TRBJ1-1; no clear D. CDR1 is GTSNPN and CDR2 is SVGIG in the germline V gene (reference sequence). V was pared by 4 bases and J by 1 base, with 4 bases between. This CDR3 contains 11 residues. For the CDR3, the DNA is TGTGCCTGGAAGAAGAACACTGAAGCTTTCTTT. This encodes CAWKKNTEAFF.

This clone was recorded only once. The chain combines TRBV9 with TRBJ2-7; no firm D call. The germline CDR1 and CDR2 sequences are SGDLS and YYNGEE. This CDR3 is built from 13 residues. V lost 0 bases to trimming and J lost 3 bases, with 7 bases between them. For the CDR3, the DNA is TGTGCCAGCAGCGTAGACGAGAACTACGAGCAGTACTTC. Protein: CASSVDENYEQYF.

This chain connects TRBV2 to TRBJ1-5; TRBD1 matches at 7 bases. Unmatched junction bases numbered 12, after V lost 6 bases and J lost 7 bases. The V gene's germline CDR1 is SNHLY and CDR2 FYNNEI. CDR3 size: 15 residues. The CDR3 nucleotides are TGTGCCAGCAGGACGACAGGGACGGAGTGGCAGCCCCAGCATTTT. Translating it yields CASRTTGTEWQPQHF.

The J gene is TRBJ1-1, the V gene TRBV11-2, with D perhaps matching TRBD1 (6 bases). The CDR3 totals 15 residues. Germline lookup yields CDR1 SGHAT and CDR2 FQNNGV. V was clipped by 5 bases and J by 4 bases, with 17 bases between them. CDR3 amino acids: CASSRPGVGLTEAFF. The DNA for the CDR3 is TGTGCCAGCAGCCGCCCAGGGGTTGGGCTCACTGAAGCTTTCTTT.

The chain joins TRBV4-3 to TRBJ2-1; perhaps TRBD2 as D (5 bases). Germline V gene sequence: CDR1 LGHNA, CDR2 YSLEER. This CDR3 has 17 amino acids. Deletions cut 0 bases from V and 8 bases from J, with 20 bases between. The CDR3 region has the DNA TGCGCCAGCAGCCAAGAGTCAGCGGCTGTTACGGGCGATGAGCAGTTCTTC. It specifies CASSQESAAVTGDEQFF.